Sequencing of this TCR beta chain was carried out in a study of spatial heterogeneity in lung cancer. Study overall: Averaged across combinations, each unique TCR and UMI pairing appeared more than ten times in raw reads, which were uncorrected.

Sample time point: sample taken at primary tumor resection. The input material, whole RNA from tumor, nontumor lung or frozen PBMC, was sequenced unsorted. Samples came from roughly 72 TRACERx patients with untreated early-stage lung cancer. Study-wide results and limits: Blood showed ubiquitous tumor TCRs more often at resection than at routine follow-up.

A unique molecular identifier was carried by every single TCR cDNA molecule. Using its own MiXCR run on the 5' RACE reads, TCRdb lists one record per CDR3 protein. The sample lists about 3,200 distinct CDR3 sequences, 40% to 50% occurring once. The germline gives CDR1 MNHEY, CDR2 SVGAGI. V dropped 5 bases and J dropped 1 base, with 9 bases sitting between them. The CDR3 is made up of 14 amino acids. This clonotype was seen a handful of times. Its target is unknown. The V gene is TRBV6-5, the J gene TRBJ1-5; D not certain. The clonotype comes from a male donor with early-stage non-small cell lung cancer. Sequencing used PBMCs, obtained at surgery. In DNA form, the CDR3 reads TGTGCCAGCAGTCGGACCGCAAGCAATCAGCCCCAGCATTTT. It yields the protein CASSRTASNQPQHF.